One and the same sample provided the 13 T cell receptor beta chains below, sequenced in a study of human T cells and chemical hapten exposure. Time point noted: healthy volunteer bleed at 2 weeks. Whole blood that had not been fractionated was the source of extracted total RNA. TCRdb independently ran MiXCR on the RACE reads; one entry per CDR3 protein. Among 130,000 or so distinct CDR3 sequences listed, approximately 9.5% were seen once. The material sequenced was whole blood. The source is a male donor in good health. Some clones in this sample may be carry-over from other donors' samples.

The chain couples TRBV18 to TRBJ1-5; D gene unclear. Looked up from germline, CDR1 is KGHSH and CDR2 is LQKENI. The CDR3 consists of 14 residues. V was trimmed by 2 bases and J by 2 bases, leaving 7 bases between them. This chain's CDR3 is CASSPGEGNQPQHF. The CDR3 coding sequence is TGTGCCAGCTCACCAGGGGAAGGCAATCAGCCCCAGCATTTT.

This chain joins TRBV5-1 and TRBJ1-1, with a tentative D call TRBD1 (5 bases). The CDR3 runs 15 residues. V lost 0 bases and J 3 bases, leaving 12 bases between the germline ends. Germline V gene sequence: CDR1 SGHRS, CDR2 YFSETQ. CDR3 sequence (DNA): TGCGCCAGCAGCTTGGCCGGGGGACGACACACTGAAGCTTTCTTT. Its protein is CASSLAGGRHTEAFF.

The sample holds a few counts of this clonotype. The CDR3 spells CASSDRTQRQPQHF. The CDR3 DNA reads as TGTGCCAGCAGTGACCGGACCCAAAGGCAGCCCCAGCATTTT. V gene TRBV2 combines with J gene TRBJ1-5; D is undetermined. Trimming took 3 bases from V and 7 from J, leaving 13 bases between them. The CDR3 extends over 14 amino acids. The germline CDR1 and CDR2 sequences are SNHLY and FYNNEI.

This clonotype was recorded a few times. This rearrangement joins TRBV7-2 to TRBJ2-1; D uncertain. Germline CDR1 is SGHTA and CDR2 is FQGNSA. CDR3 length: 17 residues. V was shortened by 2 bases and J by 0 bases, with 14 bases between the two germline ends. CDR3: CASSLNVGRSSYNEQFF. CDR3 in DNA: TGTGCCAGCAGCTTAAACGTAGGTCGGAGCTCCTACAATGAGCAGTTCTTC.

The table lists this clonotype with a few counts. The J gene is TRBJ2-3, the V gene TRBV4-1, with TRBD2 matching over 8 bases. Germline values: CDR1 MGHRA, CDR2 YSYEKL. This CDR3 contains 15 residues. V was clipped by 3 bases and J by 5 bases; unmatched bases: 7. The CDR3 loop reads CASSQLGLAGDTQYF. The CDR3 nucleotides are TGCGCCAGCAGCCAGCTCGGACTAGCTGGAGATACGCAGTATTTT.

This clonotype was counted between two and nine times. This chain connects TRBV20-1 to TRBJ2-7, with TRBD2 matching over 11 bases. CDR3 length equals 13 residues. The V gene end was trimmed by 3 bases and the J gene end by 6 bases; junction bases not matched to a gene: 4. Germline V lookup: CDR1 DFQATT, CDR2 SNEGSKA (reference sequence). CDR3 residues: CSARTSGALEQYF. The CDR3 nucleotides are TGCAGTGCTAGGACTAGCGGGGCCCTCGAGCAGTACTTC.

This chain links TRBV9 with TRBJ1-1; D unclear. Trimming shortened V by 2 bases and J by 0 bases, and 5 bases separated the two germline ends. Germline CDR1 reads SGDLS; CDR2 reads YYNGEE. The CDR3 loop spans 13 amino acids. CDR3 in amino acids: CASSVELNTEAFF. In nucleotides, the CDR3 is TGTGCCAGCAGCGTGGAGTTGAACACTGAAGCTTTCTTT.

This clonotype was seen a few times. The CDR3 nucleotides read TGTGCCAGCAGCTTGGGGGTCGCTAGCGGCAATCAGCCCCAGCATTTT. Amino acid sequence: CASSLGVASGNQPQHF. This chain connects TRBV5-5 to TRBJ1-5; D ambiguous. Germline V gene lookup returns CDR1 SGHKS and CDR2 YYEKEE (reference sequence). The CDR3 has 16 amino acids. V dropped 0 bases and J dropped 2 bases, with 12 bases sitting between them.

This clonotype was observed a handful of times. The V gene is TRBV12-2, the J gene TRBJ2-3; the table names TRBD1, a call not compared with the DNA. TRBV12-2 is reported as a pseudogene. The CDR3 is made up of 17 amino acids. CDR3 loop: CASRSPWERSSTDTQYF. The CDR3 nucleotides are TGTGCAAGTCGCTCCCCTTGGGAGCGGAGTAGCACAGATACGCAGTATTTT.

This clonotype has more than one count but fewer than ten. The chain carries TRBV15 and TRBJ1-5; 7 bases agree with TRBD1. The germline V gene has CDR1 LNHNV and CDR2 YYDKDF (reference sequence). This CDR3 has 15 residues. V was clipped by 2 bases and J by 5 bases; unmatched bases: 6. As DNA, the CDR3 is TGTGCCACCAGCAGAACACAGGGGTCGGATCAGCCCCAGCATTTT. It translates to CATSRTQGSDQPQHF.

The chain joins TRBV20-1 to TRBJ2-3; 11 bases line up with TRBD2. Germline values: CDR1 DFQATT, CDR2 SNEGSKA (reference sequence). The CDR3 is 15 amino acids. Unmatched junction bases numbered 2, after V lost 3 bases and J lost 0 bases. The CDR3 loop reads CSARGLAASTDTQYF. CDR3 in DNA: TGCAGTGCTAGGGGACTAGCGGCTAGCACAGATACGCAGTATTTT.

This clonotype was observed a handful of times. This chain connects TRBV11-2 to TRBJ2-7; either TRBD1 or TRBD2 may fit D (6 bases each). The CDR3 has 14 residues. Between the trimmed V and J ends, which lost 1 base and 2 bases, there was a span of 9 bases. Germline CDR1 is SGHAT and CDR2 is FQNNGV. The CDR3 DNA reads TGTGCCAGCAGCTTAGCGGGGGCTGCCTACGAGCAGTACTTC. Its translation is CASSLAGAAYEQYF.

This clonotype was detected only a few times. J is TRBJ1-1 and V is TRBV19; unclear D gene. V gave up 3 bases and J gave up 1 base, with 9 bases separating them. Germline values: CDR1 LNHDA, CDR2 SQIVND (reference sequence). The CDR3 consists of 14 residues. CDR3: CASSMLTANTEAFF. The DNA of the CDR3 is TGTGCCAGTAGTATGCTGACGGCGAACACTGAAGCTTTCTTT.